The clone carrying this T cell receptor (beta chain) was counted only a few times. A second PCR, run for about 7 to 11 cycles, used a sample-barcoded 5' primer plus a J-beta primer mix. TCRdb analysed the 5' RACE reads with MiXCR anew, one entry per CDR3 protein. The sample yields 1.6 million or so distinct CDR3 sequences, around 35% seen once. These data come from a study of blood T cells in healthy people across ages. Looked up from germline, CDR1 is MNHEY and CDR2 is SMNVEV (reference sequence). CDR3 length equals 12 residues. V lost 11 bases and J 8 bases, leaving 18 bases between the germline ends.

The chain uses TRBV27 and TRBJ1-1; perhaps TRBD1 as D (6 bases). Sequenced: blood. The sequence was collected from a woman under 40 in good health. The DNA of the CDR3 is TGTGCCTCTACTACGGGACATCTCGAAGCTTTCTTT. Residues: CASTTGHLEAFF.